The clone carrying this T cell receptor (beta chain) has at least ten counts. What it binds is not known. These data are taken from a study of T-cell memory formation after mild COVID-19. Study at large: TCR clusters showed largely donor specificity. Study findings and constraints: There were some responding clones in pre-infection memory, which suggested that cross-reactive memory had joined.

TCRdb ran MiXCR on the 5' RACE reads and lists one entry per CDR3 protein. The sample includes approximately 60,000 distinct CDR3 sequences, 9% to 9.5% of them seen just once. The V and J ends lost 0 bases and 4 bases respectively, with 14 bases between them. CDR3 length: 16 residues. CDR1 and CDR2 (germline): LGHNA, YSLEER. This TCR was sampled from a young man who had mild COVID-19 (a few samples of this study predate the infection). Cell type and time point are not known. The chain employs TRBV4-3 and TRBJ2-3, with D uncertain. Sample: PBMCs or a T cell subset sorted from them (not recorded which). The CDR3 DNA reads TGCGCCAGCAGCCAAGATATCTCCGTAGGCGCAGATACGCAGTATTTT. Translated, it gives CASSQDISVGADTQYF.